Presented here are 27 T cell receptor beta chains from one specimen sequenced in a study of cytomegalovirus exposure and HLA in healthy donors. PCR was performed using 60 Vbeta and 13 Jbeta primers. TCRdb's copy holds only in-frame clones and misses some; the assay was immunoSEQ multiplex PCR. There are about 150,000 clones in the sample; approximately 84% occur only once, and approximately 1.2% lies in the top ten. Material: PBMCs. These receptors came from a man aged 45 to 65 in good health and CMV-seropositive.

V usage is TRBV5-1 and J usage is TRBJ1-2, with a tentative D call TRBD1 (6 bases). Trimming shortened V by 3 bases and J by 7 bases, and 25 bases separated the two germline ends. In germline, CDR1 is SGHRS, CDR2 YFSETQ. This CDR3 region has 17 residues. The CDR3 DNA reads TGCGCCAGCAGCTGGGAGCTGGCGGGAGGGGGGGCCAGTGGCTACACCTTC. Its translation: CASSWELAGGGASGYTF.

This clone was seen a few times. V gene TRBV10-3 combines with J gene TRBJ1-1; tentative D call: TRBD1 (5 bases). The CDR3 totals 11 residues. Germline loops: CDR1 ENHRY, CDR2 SYGVKD. With 6 bases removed from V and 7 bases from J, the gap between germline ends came to 9 bases. Here the CDR3 reads CAIRGEGEAFF. The DNA of the CDR3 is TGTGCCATCAGGGGGGAGGGTGAAGCTTTCTTT.

The chain is built from TRBV7-3 and TRBJ2-1; 8 nucleotides agree with TRBD2. The V segment lost 1 base and the J segment 7 bases; nucleotides outside the gene matches: 27. CDR3 length: 22 residues. Germline lookup yields CDR1 SGHTA and CDR2 FQGTGA. The CDR3: CASSLMSRGGAGSLPGGNEQFF. The CDR3 coding sequence is TGTGCCAGCAGCTTAATGAGCCGGGGGGGGGCCGGGAGCCTTCCCGGTGGGAATGAGCAGTTCTTC.

The CDR3 nucleotides read TGTGCCAGCAGTCCTCAGAGCAATCAGCCCCAGCATTTT. Its translation: CASSPQSNQPQHF. The chain recombines TRBV28 with TRBJ1-5; unclear D gene. The CDR3 consists of 13 residues. Germline lookup yields CDR1 MDHEN and CDR2 SYDVKM. V lost 5 bases, J lost 1 base, and 6 bases lay in between.

V gene TRBV6-5 combines with J gene TRBJ2-5, with 7 positions matching TRBD1. V trimming: 2 bases; J trimming: 4 bases; junction bases outside the gene matches: 4. The CDR3 has 14 residues. Germline V gene lookup returns CDR1 MNHEY and CDR2 SVGAGI. This CDR3 is CASSYQQGPETQYF. Here the CDR3 DNA reads TGTGCCAGCAGTTACCAACAGGGGCCAGAGACCCAGTACTTC.

There are a few counts of this clone. This chain uses TRBV5-4 with TRBJ2-7; the match to TRBD1 covers 7 bases. The CDR3 contains 14 residues. The germline V gene encodes CDR1 SGHNT and CDR2 YYREEE (reference sequence). Trimming took 4 bases from V and 5 from J; bases not matched to a gene: 9. CDR3 residues: CASSPTRDSDEQYF. CDR3 coding DNA: TGTGCCAGCAGCCCAACAAGGGACAGCGACGAGCAGTACTTC.

V is TRBV5-4 and J is TRBJ2-1; maybe TRBD1 (5 bases). This CDR3 is 15 amino acids long. CDR1 is SGHNT and CDR2 is YYREEE in the germline V gene (reference sequence). Trimming pared 0 bases from V and 0 bases from J, leaving 7 bases between. CDR3 amino acids: CASSLGQGSYNEQFF. DNA of the CDR3: TGTGCCAGCAGCTTGGGTCAGGGCTCCTACAATGAGCAGTTCTTC.

The rearrangement joins TRBV28 to TRBJ1-2; D is unclear. Germline-derived CDR1 and CDR2 are MDHEN and SYDVKM. Trimming left V 8 bases short and J 8 bases short, with 24 bases between. The CDR3 sequence is 15 residues long. DNA for the CDR3: TGTGCCAGCCTCGGGGAGGGCTCTTTCCCCCGGGGCTACACCTTC. This encodes CASLGEGSFPRGYTF.

This chain connects TRBV7-8 to TRBJ2-7; a possible D gene is TRBD1 (5 bases). V lost 5 bases and J 5 bases, leaving 16 bases between the germline ends. CDR1 and CDR2 (germline): SGHVS, FQNEAQ. The CDR3 totals 14 residues. The CDR3 loop reads CASSLARSRDEQYF. In DNA form, the CDR3 reads TGTGCCAGCAGCCTCGCGAGGTCCAGGGACGAGCAGTACTTC.

This clone was found a few times. V is TRBV5-1 and J is TRBJ1-6; D is possibly TRBD1 (6 bases). Trimming took off 0 bases at V and 5 bases at J, with 12 bases between the two ends. The germline gives CDR1 SGHRS, CDR2 YFSETQ. The CDR3 extends over 16 amino acids. CDR3: CASSLVGARNNSPLHF. The CDR3 DNA reads TGCGCCAGCAGCTTGGTGGGGGCGCGGAATAATTCACCCCTCCACTTT.

The CDR3 sequence: CASSHLQGATGYTF. For the CDR3, the DNA is TGTGCCAGCAGTCACTTACAGGGGGCGACGGGCTACACCTTC. This chain links TRBV27 with TRBJ1-2; 9 nucleotides agree with TRBD1. The CDR3 has 14 amino acids. Germline V lookup: CDR1 MNHEY, CDR2 SMNVEV (reference sequence). V gave up 5 bases and J gave up 8 bases; unmatched junction bases: 9.

J is TRBJ2-3 and V is TRBV10-1, with 8 bases fitting TRBD2. Per the germline V gene, CDR1 is WNHNN and CDR2 is SYGVQD (reference sequence). The CDR3 spans 16 residues. V gave up 3 bases and J gave up 2 bases; unmatched junction bases: 7. This CDR3 reads CASSDEPSGPTDTQYF. The CDR3 coding sequence is TGCGCCAGCAGTGATGAGCCTAGCGGGCCCACAGATACGCAGTATTTT.

A remark on this clone: Germline and junction disagree at one end, which may indicate a read error. The genes are TRBV4-3 and TRBJ2-2; 8 bases line up with TRBD2. This CDR3 region has 18 residues. The V gene's germline CDR1 is LGHNA and CDR2 YSLEER. The CDR3 DNA reads as TGCGCCAGCAGCCAAGATCCCCGGACTAGCCAAAACACCGGGGAGCTGCTTTTT. It codes for CASSQDPRTSQNTGELLF.

This clone was seen once. The CDR3 nucleotides read TGTGCCTGGGCCCAGGGGGTCTTCCGTTTAAGCGAAAAACTGTTTTTT. Amino acid sequence: CAWAQGVFRLSEKLFF. V gene TRBV30 combines with J gene TRBJ1-4, with 7 bases identical to TRBD1. This CDR3 contains 16 residues. V lost 5 bases and J lost 8; bases outside the gene matches: 17. CDR1 and CDR2 from the germline V gene are GTSNPN and SVGIG (reference sequence).

V gene TRBV2 combines with J gene TRBJ2-7, with 10 bases identical to TRBD2. With V trimmed by 7 bases and J by 3 bases, 9 bases remained unmatched. This CDR3 region has 15 residues. CDR1 SNHLY and CDR2 FYNNEI come from the germline V gene. The DNA of the CDR3 is TGTGCCAGCAAATCGGCTAGCGGGGGAATCTACGAGCAGTACTTC. Protein product: CASKSASGGIYEQYF.

The chain carries TRBV11-2 and TRBJ2-1; TRBD2 agrees at 11 bases. The CDR3 is 17 residues long. CDR1 SGHAT and CDR2 FQNNGV come from the germline V gene. J was trimmed by 4 bases and V by 0 bases; bases with no gene match: 5. CDR3 in DNA: TGTGCCAGCAGCTTAGATCCTAGGACTAGCGGGTACAATGAGCAGTTCTTC. This sequence encodes CASSLDPRTSGYNEQFF.

V usage is TRBV5-1 and J usage is TRBJ2-7, with 13 nucleotides matching TRBD2. Germline-derived CDR1 and CDR2 are SGHRS and YFSETQ. The CDR3 extends over 16 amino acids. The J segment lost 2 bases and the V segment lost 4 bases, leaving 6 bases of the junction unmatched. This chain's CDR3 is CASSPVGLAGAYEQYF. The CDR3 bases are TGCGCCAGCAGCCCGGTAGGACTAGCGGGGGCCTACGAGCAGTACTTC.

The chain carries TRBV28 and TRBJ1-5, with unresolved D. Germline CDR1 reads MDHEN; CDR2 reads SYDVKM. This CDR3 is built from 11 residues. Trimming shortened V by 8 bases and J by 4 bases, and 6 bases separated the two germline ends. CDR3 DNA sequence: TGTGCCAGCGGCCTGAATCAGCCCCAGCATTTT. It yields the protein CASGLNQPQHF.

The chain couples TRBV4-1 to TRBJ2-2, with TRBD2 as a possible D gene (5 bases). Germline V gene lookup returns CDR1 MGHRA and CDR2 YSYEKL. This CDR3 is 17 amino acids long. Trimming left V 0 bases short and J 5 bases short, with 16 bases between. The CDR3 loop reads CASSQEIFVLATGELFF. In DNA, the CDR3 is TGCGCCAGCAGCCAAGAAATATTCGTCCTAGCTACCGGGGAGCTGTTTTTT.

The CDR3: CASSSHRGVSWEKLFF. The CDR3 bases are TGTGCCAGCAGCAGTCATCGGGGGGTAAGTTGGGAAAAACTGTTTTTT. This chain links TRBV7-3 with TRBJ1-4; possibly TRBD1 for D (5 bases). CDR1 and CDR2 (germline): SGHTA, FQGTGA. The CDR3 is 16 amino acids. Trimming took off 5 bases at V and 8 bases at J, with 21 bases between the two ends.

The chain couples TRBV10-3 to TRBJ1-2, with TRBD1 identical over 9 bases. The CDR3 contains 15 residues. Unmatched junction bases numbered 13, after V lost 10 bases and J lost 4 bases. Germline CDR1 reads ENHRY; CDR2 reads SYGVKD. DNA for the CDR3: TGTGCCAACCGGGACAGGGAGGGATCCGGCTATGGCTACACCTTC. The encoded protein is CANRDREGSGYGYTF.

CDR3: CASSYSKRGQVEFF. The CDR3 DNA reads TGTGCCAGCAGTTACTCGAAGCGGGGTCAGGTAGAGTTCTTC. The chain uses TRBV6-5 and TRBJ2-1, with TRBD2 matching over 7 bases. The ends lost 0 bases at V and 14 bases at J; junction bases unmatched: 10. CDR3 length equals 14 residues. CDR1 is MNHEY, CDR2 SVGAGI, per germline.

This clone was picked up a small number of times. This chain links TRBV18 with TRBJ1-2; unclear D gene. The CDR3 contains 13 residues. Germline loops: CDR1 KGHSH, CDR2 LQKENI. V was pared by 5 bases and J by 1 base, with 8 bases between. The CDR3 loop reads CASSESGNYGYTF. Here the CDR3 DNA reads TGTGCCAGCTCAGAATCGGGTAACTATGGCTACACCTTC.

The chain recombines TRBV14 with TRBJ2-5, with 9 positions matching TRBD1. This CDR3 is 22 amino acids long. Germline CDR1 reads SGHDN; CDR2 reads FVKESK. The V gene end was trimmed by 5 bases and the J gene end by 7 bases; junction bases not matched to a gene: 32. CDR3 region: CASSSQGGTGISLATGETTQYF. The CDR3 bases are TGTGCCAGCAGCTCACAGGGAGGGACAGGGATTAGCCTTGCCACAGGAGAGACGACCCAGTACTTC. Complete variable domain (other parts from reference TRBV14 and TRBJ2-5): EAGVTQFPSHSVIEKGQTVTLRCDPISGHDNLYWYRRVMGKEIKFLLHFVKESKQDESGMPNNRFLAERTGGTYSTLKVQPAELEDSGVYFCASSSQGGTGISLATGETTQYFGPGTRLLVL.

The V and J genes are TRBV28 and TRBJ2-2; D might be TRBD2 (5 bases). The CDR3 is 15 residues long. CDR1 and CDR2 from the germline V gene are MDHEN and SYDVKM. Trimming left V 4 bases short and J 2 bases short, with 11 bases between. The CDR3 protein is CASSSPTGNTGELFF. CDR3 nucleotides: TGTGCCAGCAGTTCCCCGACGGGAAACACCGGGGAGCTGTTTTTT.

V is TRBV27 and J is TRBJ2-1; D might be TRBD2 (6 bases). With 7 bases removed from V and 3 bases from J, the gap between germline ends came to 19 bases. Germline V lookup: CDR1 MNHEY, CDR2 SMNVEV (reference sequence). The CDR3 totals 16 residues. The CDR3 protein is CASTPGEASHYNEQFF. As DNA, the CDR3 is TGTGCCAGCACCCCTGGGGAGGCTTCACACTACAATGAGCAGTTCTTC.

The chain couples TRBV6-1 to TRBJ1-1; D possibly corresponds to TRBD1 (5 bases). Per the germline V gene, CDR1 is MNHNS and CDR2 is SASEGT. Trimming took 7 bases from V and 1 from J, leaving 10 bases between them. This CDR3 region has 13 residues. The CDR3 region is CASKLTGNTEAFF. CDR3 coding DNA: TGTGCCAGCAAACTCACAGGGAACACTGAAGCTTTCTTT.